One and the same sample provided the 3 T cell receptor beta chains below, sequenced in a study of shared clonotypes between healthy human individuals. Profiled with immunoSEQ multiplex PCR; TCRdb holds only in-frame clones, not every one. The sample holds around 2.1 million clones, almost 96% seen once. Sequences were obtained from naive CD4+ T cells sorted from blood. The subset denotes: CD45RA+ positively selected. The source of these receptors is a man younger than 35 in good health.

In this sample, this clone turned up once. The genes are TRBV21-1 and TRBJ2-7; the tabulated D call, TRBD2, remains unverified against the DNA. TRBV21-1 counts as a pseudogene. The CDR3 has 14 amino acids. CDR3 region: CASVGLPSSYEQYF. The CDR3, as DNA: TGTGCCAGCGTTGGACTCCCTAGCTCCTACGAGCAGTACTTC.

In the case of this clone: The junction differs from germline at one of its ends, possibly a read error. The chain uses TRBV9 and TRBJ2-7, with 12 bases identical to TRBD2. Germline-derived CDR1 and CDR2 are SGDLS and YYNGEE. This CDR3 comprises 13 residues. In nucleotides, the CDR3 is TGTGCCAGCAGCGTAGGGACTAGCGGGGAGCTGTACTTC. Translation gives CASSVGTSGELYF. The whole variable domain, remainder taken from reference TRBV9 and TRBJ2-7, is DSGVTQTPKHLITATGQRVTLRCSPRSGDLSVYWYQQSLDQGLQFLIQYYNGEERAKGNILERFSAQQFPDLHSELNLSSLELGDSALYFCASSVGTSGELYFGPGTRLTVT.

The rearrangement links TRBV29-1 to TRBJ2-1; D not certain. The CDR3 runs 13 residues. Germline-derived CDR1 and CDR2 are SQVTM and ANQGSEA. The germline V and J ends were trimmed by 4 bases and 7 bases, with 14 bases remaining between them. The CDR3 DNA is TGCAGCGTTGTTTTAATGTTTGAAAATGAGCAGTTCTTC. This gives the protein CSVVLMFENEQFF.